This T cell receptor beta chain was identified in a study of a mutant IDH1 vaccine in newly diagnosed glioma. Study-wide context: Of the patients given treatment, about 62% were male and 37.5% were female, and a mean age of around 38 years was recorded. Receipt of radiotherapy, temozolomide, or both preceded the study, and most received both. General study findings and limits: Pseudoprogression seemed unrelated to changes in top peripheral T cell clonotypes.

Comments on this clone: Its matching antigen is unknown.

The V gene's germline CDR1 is SGHRS and CDR2 YFSETQ. This CDR3 has 14 residues. With V trimmed by 6 bases and J by 4 bases, 6 bases remained unmatched. Profiling relied on immunoSEQ multiplex PCR, and the TCRdb table lists in-frame clones only, not all of them. The repertoire holds more than 40,000 clones, about 77% seen once, with 1.8% in the top ten. Documented time point: week 5, during vaccination. Doses consisted of 300 ug of mutant IDH1 20-mer peptide each, paired with topical imiquimod. The chain is built from TRBV5-1 and TRBJ2-5; 10 nucleotides align to TRBD2. The source is a woman in her 40s with glioma. Sequencing was performed on PBMCs, taken from a glioma patient whose treatment included an IDH1 peptide vaccine. The CDR3 sequence is CASTPSGGVETQYF. The CDR3 DNA sequence: TGCGCCAGCACGCCCAGCGGGGGGGTAGAGACCCAGTACTTC.